This TCR beta chain is from a study of shared clonotypes between healthy human individuals. Findings and limits, study-wide: Deeper or shallower sequencing was expected to change how clonotypes are shared among donors.

Germline CDR1 is MNHEY and CDR2 is SVGAGI. The V gene lost 10 bases and the J gene lost 0 bases, with 13 bases spanning the gap. This CDR3 comprises 14 residues. Note on this clone: No antigen is known for it.

CD45RO-negative, CCR7-positively selected cells formed the naive CD8 fraction, excluding terminally differentiated effector memory CD45RA+ cells. Only in-frame clones appear in the TCRdb table, and some are missing; sequencing was by immunoSEQ multiplex PCR. The sample contains about 2.2 million clones, 93% of which appear only once. The sequencing sample was made of naive CD8+ T cells from PBMCs. The source is a man younger than 30 in good health. Some clones in this sample may be carry-over from other donors' samples. The rearrangement joins TRBV6-5 to TRBJ1-3; D may be TRBD1 (5 bases). CDR3 DNA sequence: TGTGCCACCAGGGAATGGATCTCTGGAAACACCATATATTTT. Residues: CATREWISGNTIYF.